This TCR beta chain was observed in a study of patients and donors after allogeneic stem cell transplantation. TCRdb itself ran the RT-PCR reads through MiXCR, one entry per CDR3 protein. The repertoire has approximately 1,600 distinct CDR3 sequences, 7.2% of them found once; the top ten carry around a sixth. CDR3 length equals 15 residues. This clonotype is labeled large. The chain combines TRBV12-2 with TRBJ2-7; TRBD2 reflects the table's D call only, with no check against the DNA. TRBV12-2 is an annotated pseudogene. The receptor was derived from a human donor who was either an allogeneic HSCT recipient or a stem cell or donor lymphocyte infusion donor (not recorded which). It is not recorded whose cells these are; they may come from a transplant donor. Sequenced sample: blood, either unsorted or a sorted T cell fraction (not recorded which). The CDR3 loop reads CASRLVEGGPYEQYF. In DNA form, the CDR3 reads TGTGCAAGTCGCTTAGTGGAGGGAGGGCCCTACGAGCAGTACTTC.